This entry is about one TCR beta chain. Original methodology: Estimated nucleated cell counts came from reference gene primer amplification. The repertoire was sequenced with immunoSEQ multiplex PCR; TCRdb's copy has only in-frame clones and lacks some. The V and J calls and clone size come from that table; D and trimming were worked out from the DNA. The sample holds under 300,000 clones, roughly 85% seen once. This entry is derived from a study of blood T cell repertoires in COVID-19. Study background: Samples taken during acute and convalescent COVID-19 were collected in the United States, Italy and Spain. T cells, B-cell-depleted T cells, or PBMCs provided the cDNA or gDNA that served as material.

The source material was peripheral blood. This clonotype was sampled from a woman aged 18-30 years with acute or convalescent COVID-19.

For the CDR3, the DNA is TGTGCCAGCAGTTACCAGCAGGATAATGAAAAACTGTTTTTT. Translated, it gives CASSYQQDNEKLFF. This rearrangement joins TRBV6-5 to TRBJ1-4; D remains unclear. CDR1 and CDR2 (germline): MNHEY, SVGAGI. V was trimmed by 2 bases and J by 4 bases, leaving 8 bases between them. This CDR3 is built from 14 residues.